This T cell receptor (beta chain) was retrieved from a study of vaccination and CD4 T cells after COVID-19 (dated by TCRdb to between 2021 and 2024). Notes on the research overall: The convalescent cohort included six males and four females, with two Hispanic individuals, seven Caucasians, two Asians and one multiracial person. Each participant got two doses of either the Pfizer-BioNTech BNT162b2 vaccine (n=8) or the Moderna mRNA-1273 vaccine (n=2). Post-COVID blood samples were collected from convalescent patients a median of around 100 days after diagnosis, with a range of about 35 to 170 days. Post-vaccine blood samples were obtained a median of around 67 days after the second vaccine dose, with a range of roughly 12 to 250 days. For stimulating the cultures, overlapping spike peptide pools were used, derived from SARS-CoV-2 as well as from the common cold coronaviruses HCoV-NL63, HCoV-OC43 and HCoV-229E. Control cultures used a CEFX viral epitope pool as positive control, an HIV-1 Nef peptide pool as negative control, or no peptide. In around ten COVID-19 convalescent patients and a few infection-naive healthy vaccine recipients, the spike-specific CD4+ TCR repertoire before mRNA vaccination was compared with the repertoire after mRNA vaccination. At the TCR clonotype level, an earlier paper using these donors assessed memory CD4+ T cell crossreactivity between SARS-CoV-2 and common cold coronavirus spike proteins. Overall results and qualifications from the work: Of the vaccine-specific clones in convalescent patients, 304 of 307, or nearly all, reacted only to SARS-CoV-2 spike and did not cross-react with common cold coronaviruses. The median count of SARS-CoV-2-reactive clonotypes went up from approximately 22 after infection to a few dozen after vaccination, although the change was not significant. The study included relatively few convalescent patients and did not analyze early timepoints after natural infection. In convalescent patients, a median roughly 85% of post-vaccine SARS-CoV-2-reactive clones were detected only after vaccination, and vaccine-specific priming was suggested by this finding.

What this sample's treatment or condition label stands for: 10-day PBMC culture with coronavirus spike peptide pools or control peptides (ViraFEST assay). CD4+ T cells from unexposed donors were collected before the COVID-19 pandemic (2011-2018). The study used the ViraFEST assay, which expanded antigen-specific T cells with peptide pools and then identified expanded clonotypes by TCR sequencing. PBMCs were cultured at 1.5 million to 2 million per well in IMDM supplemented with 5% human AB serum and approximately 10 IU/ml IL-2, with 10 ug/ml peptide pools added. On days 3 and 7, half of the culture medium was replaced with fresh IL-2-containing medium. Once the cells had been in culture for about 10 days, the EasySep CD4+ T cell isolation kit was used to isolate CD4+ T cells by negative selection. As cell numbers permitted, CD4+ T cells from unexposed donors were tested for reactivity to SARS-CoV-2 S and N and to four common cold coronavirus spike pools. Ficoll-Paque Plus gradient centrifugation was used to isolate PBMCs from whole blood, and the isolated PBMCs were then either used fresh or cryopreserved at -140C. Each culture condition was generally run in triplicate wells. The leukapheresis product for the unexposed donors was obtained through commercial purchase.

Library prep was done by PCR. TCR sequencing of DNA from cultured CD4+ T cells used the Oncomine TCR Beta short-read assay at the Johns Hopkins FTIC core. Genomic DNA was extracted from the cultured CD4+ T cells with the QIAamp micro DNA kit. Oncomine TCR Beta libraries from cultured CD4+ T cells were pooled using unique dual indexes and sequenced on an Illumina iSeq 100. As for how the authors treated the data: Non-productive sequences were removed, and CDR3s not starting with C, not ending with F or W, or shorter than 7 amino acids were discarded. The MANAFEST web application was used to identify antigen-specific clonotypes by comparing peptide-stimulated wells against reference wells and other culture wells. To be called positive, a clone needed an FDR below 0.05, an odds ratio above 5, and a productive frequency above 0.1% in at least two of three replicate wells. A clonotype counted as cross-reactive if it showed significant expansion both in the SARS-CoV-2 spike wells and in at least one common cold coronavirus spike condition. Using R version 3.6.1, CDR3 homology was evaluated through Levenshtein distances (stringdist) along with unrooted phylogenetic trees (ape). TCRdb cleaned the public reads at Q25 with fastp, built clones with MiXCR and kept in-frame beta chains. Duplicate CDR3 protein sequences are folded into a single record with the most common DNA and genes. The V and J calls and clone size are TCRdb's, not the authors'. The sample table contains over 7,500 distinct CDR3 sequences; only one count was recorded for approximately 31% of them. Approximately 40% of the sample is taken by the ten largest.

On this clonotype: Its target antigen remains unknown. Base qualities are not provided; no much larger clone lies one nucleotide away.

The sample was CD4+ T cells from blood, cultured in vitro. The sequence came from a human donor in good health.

The bases are TGTGCCAGCAGCTTGGGAGGAAGGCAGCCCCAGCATTTT. Its protein reads: CASSLGGRQPQHF. The V and J segments used are TRBV5-8 and TRBJ1-5; no D gene call is confident. The germline V gene sets CDR1 to SGHTS and CDR2 to YDEGEE. Measured from the cysteine to the phenylalanine, the CDR3 is 13 residues long. Just the 39-base CDR3 DNA is kept, in frame starting at base 1. Trimming costs V 0 bases and J 7 bases, and their ends lie 8 bases apart.